These 5 T cell receptor beta chains originate from one sample sequenced in a study of blood T cells in healthy people across ages (dated by TCRdb to between 2014 and 2017). Library construction relied on 5' RACE. Sequenced on an Illumina HiSeq 2500. The second PCR ran for roughly 7 to 12 cycles and used a J-beta primer mix along with a sample-barcoded 5' primer. TCRdb reprocessing: public reads trimmed at Q25 with fastp, clones called with MiXCR, in-frame beta chains kept. When rows share a CDR3 protein, they turn into one entry using the most common DNA and genes. The sample table records about 1 million distinct CDR3 sequences; 45% of these occur just once. Clones ranked in the top ten supply over 15% of the sample. Source material: blood. Source of these receptors: an older woman in good health.

The V and J genes are TRBV7-2 and TRBJ2-5; 10 positions match TRBD2. With the DNA end fitting TRBJ2-7 better, the J assignment may be wrong. This CDR3 region has 13 residues. Germline CDR1 and CDR2: SGHTA and FQGNSA. The CDR3 DNA is TGTGCCAGCAGCTCCATAGCGGGAGGCGAGCAGTACTTC. This encodes CASSSIAGGEQYF.

This clonotype was observed a few times. The rearrangement uses TRBV2 and TRBJ2-7, with D hard to call. V lost 7 bases and J 2 bases, leaving 15 bases between the germline ends. CDR1 is SNHLY and CDR2 is FYNNEI in the germline V gene. This CDR3 has 14 residues. The CDR3 DNA reads TGTGCCAGCATAATCGCGTATAGACCCTACGAGCAGTACTTC. Translating it yields CASIIAYRPYEQYF.

This clonotype was picked up a small number of times. The chain employs TRBV12-3 or TRBV12-4 and TRBJ2-7; D is unresolved. The better agreement between TRBJ2-5 and the DNA end casts doubt on the J call. CDR3 length: 13 amino acids. The chain's CDR3 is CASSLKVGETQYF. The CDR3 DNA is TGTGCCAGCAGTTTAAAGGTTGGGGAGACCCAGTACTTC.

The V gene is TRBV28, the J gene TRBJ1-4; a possible D gene is TRBD1 (5 bases). Germline V gives CDR1 MDHEN, CDR2 SYDVKM. CDR3 length: 15 residues. Trimming took off 4 bases at V and 5 bases at J, with 14 bases between the two ends. The CDR3 bases are TGTGCCAGCAGTTCTCGGGACGGATCGAATGAAAAACTGTTTTTT. Translating it yields CASSSRDGSNEKLFF.

J is TRBJ1-2 and V is TRBV16; the match to TRBD1 covers 9 bases. V shed 0 bases, J shed 4 bases, and the junction held 9 bases outside the gene matches. Germline CDR1 KGHSY, CDR2 FQNENV. The CDR3 extends over 17 amino acids. CDR3 nucleotides: TGTGCCAGCAGCCAATCGCGGACAGGGGTCCGTAGCTATGGCTACACCTTC. This translates into CASSQSRTGVRSYGYTF.